Listed here are 21 T cell receptor beta chains from one sample, sequenced in a study of blood T cell repertoires in COVID-19 (dated by TCRdb to 2020 to 2022). The library was built by means of the immunoSEQ multiplex PCR assay. The source is immuneACCESS, and TCRdb retained only in-frame sequences with V and J called. Part of the clones is not carried over; for the studies checked, unresolved V genes explain less than half of this, and the remainder is unexplained. Across this sample there are about 310,000 clones, with approximately 87% seen only once. Of the sample, 6.5% to 9.5% falls within the top ten clones. Sequenced input: peripheral blood. The receptors stem from a woman in her 50s who had recovered from COVID-19.

The chain couples TRBV12-3 or TRBV12-4 to TRBJ1-6; TRBD1 agrees at 7 bases. J gave up 7 bases and V 11 bases, and 5 bases lay outside the gene matches. This CDR3 has 12 residues. The CDR3 region is CAAGQENSPLHF. CDR3 nucleotide sequence: TGTGCCGCCGGACAGGAAAATTCACCCCTCCACTTT.

This clone was observed once. The chain combines TRBV9 with TRBJ2-5; 11 positions match TRBD2. The CDR3 contains 16 residues. Trimming took 4 bases from V and 4 from J; bases not matched to a gene: 9. Germline CDR1 reads SGDLS; CDR2 reads YYNGEE. The CDR3 protein is CASSSRLAGSRETQYF. CDR3 DNA sequence: TGTGCCAGCAGCTCCCGACTAGCGGGAAGTCGAGAGACCCAGTACTTC. The whole variable domain, filled in from reference TRBV9 and TRBJ2-5, reads DSGVTQTPKHLITATGQRVTLRCSPRSGDLSVYWYQQSLDQGLQFLIQYYNGEERAKGNILERFSAQQFPDLHSELNLSSLELGDSALYFCASSSRLAGSRETQYFGPGTRLLVL.

This clone occurred once. The chain links TRBV20-1 to TRBJ1-2, with 7 bases identical to TRBD1. There are 11 residues in the CDR3. The V and J ends lost 5 bases and 5 bases, in that order; junction bases with no gene match: 2. The germline gives CDR1 DFQATT, CDR2 SNEGSKA (reference sequence). Here the CDR3 DNA reads TGCAGTGCTGACAGGGAGTATGGCTACACCTTC. Protein: CSADREYGYTF.

The chain carries TRBV5-1 and TRBJ2-5; unclear D gene. V lost 1 base and J 0 bases, leaving 7 bases between the germline ends. CDR3 length equals 14 residues. Per the germline V gene, CDR1 is SGHRS and CDR2 is YFSETQ. As DNA, the CDR3 is TGCGCCAGCAGCTTGCATCAGGACCAAGAGACCCAGTACTTC. Its translation is CASSLHQDQETQYF.

The count of this clone is one. The CDR3 region is CASREGLLSSYEQYF. The CDR3 DNA reads TGTGCCAGCCGGGAGGGACTGTTAAGCTCCTACGAGCAGTACTTC. The J gene is TRBJ2-7, the V gene TRBV6-5, with 8 bases that match TRBD2. The CDR3 loop spans 15 amino acids. CDR1 is MNHEY, CDR2 SVGAGI, per germline. J gave up 0 bases and V 8 bases, and 9 bases lay outside the gene matches.

The genes are TRBV28 and TRBJ1-1; TRBD1 matches 7 bases. The CDR3 has 20 amino acids. Trimming took 3 bases from V and 10 from J; bases not matched to a gene: 29. Germline-derived CDR1 and CDR2 are MDHEN and SYDVKM. The DNA of the CDR3 is TGTGCCAGCAGTTTCAGCACCCGCTCGGGTAGGGGGCTCACTCCACGGGGAGCTTTCTTT. It codes for CASSFSTRSGRGLTPRGAFF. The complete variable domain, with remaining parts taken from reference TRBV28 and TRBJ1-1, reads DVKVTQSSRYLVKRTGEKVFLECVQDMDHENMFWYRQDPGLGLRLIYFSYDVKMKEKGDIPEGYSVSREKKERFSLILESASTNQTSMYLCASSFSTRSGRGLTPRGAFFGQGTRLTVV.

The V and J genes are TRBV7-2 and TRBJ2-3; D uncertain. CDR1 is SGHTA and CDR2 is FQGNSA in the germline V gene. CDR3 length: 13 amino acids. Trimming shortened V by 3 bases and J by 6 bases, and 10 bases separated the two germline ends. The CDR3 nucleotides read TGTGCCAGCAGCTTCTTGTCCCGGGATACGCAGTATTTT. It encodes CASSFLSRDTQYF.

The CDR3 nucleotides read TGTGCCACCAGCGGAAAGCGGGGGGTACTCGGGGAAAGATGGTACTTC. This codes for CATSGKRGVLGERWYF. The chain is built from TRBV24-1 and TRBJ2-5; 9 bases fit TRBD2. The CDR3 runs 16 residues. Germline CDR1 KGHDR, CDR2 SFDVKD. Trimming removed 7 bases from V and 13 bases from J; junction bases left unmatched: 21.

The chain links TRBV12-3 or TRBV12-4 to TRBJ1-5; 8 bases are shared with TRBD1. Losses at the gene ends were 7 bases for V and 7 bases for J; bases not matched to a gene: 6. CDR3 length: 13 residues. This chain's CDR3 is CASTKTGGQPQHF. CDR3 bases: TGTGCCAGCACAAAAACAGGGGGACAGCCCCAGCATTTT.

This clone was seen a single time. The DNA for the CDR3 is TGCGCCAGCAGCTTCCGACAGGGGTATAATTCACCCCTCCACTTT. Translating gives CASSFRQGYNSPLHF. The chain carries TRBV4-3 and TRBJ1-6, with TRBD1 matching 8 bases. Germline CDR1 reads LGHNA; CDR2 reads YSLEER. The V and J ends lost 5 bases and 4 bases, in that order; junction bases with no gene match: 4. The CDR3 is 15 residues long.

The J gene is TRBJ2-5, the V gene TRBV7-2, with D perhaps matching TRBD2 (5 bases). Germline V gives CDR1 SGHTA, CDR2 FQGNSA. The CDR3 has 14 amino acids. Trimming took 3 bases from V and 7 from J, leaving 15 bases between them. This chain's CDR3 is CASSLGASVGTQYF. The CDR3 DNA sequence: TGTGCCAGCAGCTTGGGAGCCTCGGTCGGGACCCAGTACTTC.

This rearrangement joins TRBV15 to TRBJ2-7; D not resolved. The germline V gene encodes CDR1 LNHNV and CDR2 YYDKDF (reference sequence). The CDR3 is 15 amino acids. Trimming shortened V by 0 bases and J by 5 bases, and 14 bases separated the two germline ends. CDR3 region: CATSRDPIDRDEQYF. The DNA of the CDR3 is TGTGCCACCAGCAGAGATCCTATAGACCGGGACGAGCAGTACTTC.

CDR3 protein: CASSSGQGNTEAFF. In DNA, the CDR3 is TGCGCCAGCAGCTCGGGACAGGGGAACACTGAAGCTTTCTTT. The chain has TRBV4-1 and TRBJ1-1, with TRBD1 identical over 9 bases. This CDR3 is built from 14 residues. The trim removed 5 bases at V and 1 base at J, leaving 2 bases unmatched. Germline V gene data show CDR1 as MGHRA and CDR2 as YSYEKL.

V usage is TRBV28 and J usage is TRBJ2-7, with D hard to call. The CDR3 is 12 residues long. CDR1 is MDHEN and CDR2 is SYDVKM in the germline V gene. Trimming removed 3 bases from V and 7 bases from J, with 10 bases in between. The CDR3 DNA is TGTGCCAGCAGTTTTCTACGGCGGGAGCAGTACTTC. Residues: CASSFLRREQYF.

The genes are TRBV14 and TRBJ2-7; D not certain. The CDR3 totals 13 residues. The V gene's germline CDR1 is SGHDN and CDR2 FVKESK. Deletions cut 5 bases from V and 5 bases from J, with 13 bases between. The CDR3: CASSGDVDHEQYF. CDR3 bases: TGTGCCAGCAGCGGAGATGTAGACCACGAGCAGTACTTC.

V usage is TRBV6-5 and J usage is TRBJ2-3; D possibly corresponds to TRBD2 (5 bases). Trimming stripped 6 bases from V and 0 bases from J, with 13 bases between. The CDR3 is made up of 15 amino acids. Per the germline V gene, CDR1 is MNHEY and CDR2 is SVGAGI. CDR3 in DNA: TGTGCCAGCAGCGCAAGCGGTGCTAGCACAGATACGCAGTATTTT. Amino acid sequence: CASSASGASTDTQYF.

The V and J genes are TRBV7-2 and TRBJ1-6; 9 bases agree with TRBD1. The CDR3 is 15 amino acids. Trimming took 4 bases from V and 10 from J; bases not matched to a gene: 8. The germline V gene has CDR1 SGHTA and CDR2 FQGNSA. The CDR3 nucleotides read TGTGCCAGCAGCTCAATACAGGGGGCGAAGTCACCCCTCCACTTT. As protein: CASSSIQGAKSPLHF.

The rearrangement uses TRBV5-1 and TRBJ1-6, with D maybe TRBD1 (6 bases). Germline V CDR1 and CDR2: SGHRS, YFSETQ. CDR3 length equals 15 residues. Trimming left V 4 bases short and J 8 bases short, with 16 bases between. This CDR3 is CASSPDRLVDSPLHF. In DNA, the CDR3 is TGCGCCAGCAGCCCCGACAGGTTGGTCGATTCACCCCTCCACTTT.

This clone was seen just once. The chain is built from TRBV7-2 and TRBJ2-3; D is possibly TRBD2 (5 bases). This CDR3 region has 16 residues. The germline gives CDR1 SGHTA, CDR2 FQGNSA. The V and J ends lost 6 bases and 2 bases respectively, with 18 bases between them. The CDR3 coding sequence is TGTGCCAGCAGTGCCCAGACCGGGATTCACACAGATACGCAGTATTTT. Amino acid sequence: CASSAQTGIHTDTQYF.

This clone was seen just once. This sequence joins TRBV6-5 and TRBJ2-6, with D tentatively TRBD1 (6 bases). Looked up from germline, CDR1 is MNHEY and CDR2 is SVGAGI. V lost 11 bases to trimming and J lost 2 bases, with 13 bases between them. The CDR3 is made up of 14 amino acids. CDR3: CAARTATGANVLTF. Here the CDR3 DNA reads TGTGCCGCTAGGACAGCCACTGGGGCCAACGTCCTGACTTTC.

This chain links TRBV7-2 with TRBJ1-4; D may be TRBD1 (5 bases). CDR1 and CDR2 from the germline V gene are SGHTA and FQGNSA. V gave up 5 bases and J gave up 8 bases, with 21 bases separating them. The CDR3 is 16 amino acids. The CDR3 bases are TGTGCCAGCAGCCCACGAGGAGGACACGGGGGGGAAAAACTGTTTTTT. It is translated as CASSPRGGHGGEKLFF. The whole variable domain, remainder taken from reference TRBV7-2 and TRBJ1-4, is GAGVSQSPSNKVTEKGKDVELRCDPISGHTALYWYRQSLGQGLEFLIYFQGNSAPDKSGLPSDRFSAERTGGSVSTLTIQRTQQEDSAVYLCASSPRGGHGGEKLFFGSGTQLSVL.